The entry that follows covers one T cell receptor beta chain sequence. Its specificity is not known. Researchers ran the PCR with 60 Vbeta and 13 Jbeta primers. The table came from immunoSEQ multiplex PCR; TCRdb's copy has only in-frame clones and leaves some out. The sample carries over 75,000 clones, roughly 67% recorded once. The ends lost 4 bases at V and 6 bases at J; junction bases unmatched: 6. This CDR3 has 16 residues. Germline lookup yields CDR1 SEHNR and CDR2 FQNEAQ (reference sequence). These data come from a study of cytomegalovirus exposure and HLA in healthy donors. About the research overall: Sequencing of 150 million to 200 million T cells in an earlier analysis found around 120 million unique TCR beta sequences. Of all 400 or so donors who were genotyped, roughly 81% belonged to the Caucasian-associated ancestry cluster. Study-wide results and caveats: TCR sequences were mostly rare, though some public TCRs occurred in many donors.

The source material was PBMCs. This clonotype originated in a human donor in good health. V and J are TRBV7-9 and TRBJ2-3; the match to TRBD2 covers 14 bases. The CDR3 loop is CASSSQRTSGGDTQYF. CDR3 in DNA: TGTGCCAGCAGCTCCCAACGGACTAGCGGGGGGGATACGCAGTATTTT.